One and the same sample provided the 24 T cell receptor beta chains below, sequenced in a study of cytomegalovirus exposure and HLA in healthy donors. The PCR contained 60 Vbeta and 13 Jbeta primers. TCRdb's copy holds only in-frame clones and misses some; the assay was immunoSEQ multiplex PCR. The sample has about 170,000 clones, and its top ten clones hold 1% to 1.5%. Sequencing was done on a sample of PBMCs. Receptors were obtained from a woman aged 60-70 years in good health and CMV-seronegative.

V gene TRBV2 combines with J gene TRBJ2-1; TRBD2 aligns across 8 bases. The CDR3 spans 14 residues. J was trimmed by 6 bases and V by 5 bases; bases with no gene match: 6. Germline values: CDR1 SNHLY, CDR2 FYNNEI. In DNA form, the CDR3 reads TGTGCCAGCAGTCTCCGGACTAGCTCCAATGAGCAGTTCTTC. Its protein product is CASSLRTSSNEQFF.

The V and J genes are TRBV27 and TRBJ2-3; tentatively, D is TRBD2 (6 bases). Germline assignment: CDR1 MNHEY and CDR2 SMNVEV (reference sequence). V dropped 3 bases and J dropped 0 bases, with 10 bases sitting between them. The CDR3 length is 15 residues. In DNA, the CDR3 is TGTGCCAGCAGTTTGGCGGGGCTAAGCACAGATACGCAGTATTTT. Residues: CASSLAGLSTDTQYF.

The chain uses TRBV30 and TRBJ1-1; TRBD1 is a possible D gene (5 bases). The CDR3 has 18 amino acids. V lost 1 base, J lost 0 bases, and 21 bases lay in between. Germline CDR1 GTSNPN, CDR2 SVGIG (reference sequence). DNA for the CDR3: TGTGCCTGGAGTGCAGCAGCTAGGACACGCTACATGAACACTGAAGCTTTCTTT. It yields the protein CAWSAAARTRYMNTEAFF.

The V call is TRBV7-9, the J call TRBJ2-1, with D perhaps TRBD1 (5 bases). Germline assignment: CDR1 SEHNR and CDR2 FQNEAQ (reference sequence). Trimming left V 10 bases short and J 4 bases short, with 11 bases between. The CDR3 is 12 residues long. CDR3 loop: CAIQGSYNEQFF. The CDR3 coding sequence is TGTGCCATTCAGGGCAGTTACAATGAGCAGTTCTTC.

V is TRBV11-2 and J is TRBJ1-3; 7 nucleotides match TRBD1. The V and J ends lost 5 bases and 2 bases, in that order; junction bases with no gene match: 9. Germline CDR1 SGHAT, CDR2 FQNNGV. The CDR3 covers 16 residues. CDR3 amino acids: CASSARAGGTGNTIYF. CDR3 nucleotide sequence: TGTGCCAGCAGCGCCCGAGCAGGGGGGACTGGAAACACCATATATTTT.

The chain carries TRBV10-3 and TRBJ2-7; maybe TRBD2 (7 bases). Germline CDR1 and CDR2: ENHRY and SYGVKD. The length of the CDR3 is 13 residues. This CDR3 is CALGRGDSYEQYF. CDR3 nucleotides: TGTGCTTTGGGGAGGGGGGACTCCTACGAGCAGTACTTC.

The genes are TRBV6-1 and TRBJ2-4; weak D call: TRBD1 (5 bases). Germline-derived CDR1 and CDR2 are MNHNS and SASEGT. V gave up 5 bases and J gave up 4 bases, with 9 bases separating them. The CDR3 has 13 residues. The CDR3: CASSTQEKNIQYF. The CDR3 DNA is TGTGCCAGCAGTACACAGGAAAAAAACATTCAGTACTTC.

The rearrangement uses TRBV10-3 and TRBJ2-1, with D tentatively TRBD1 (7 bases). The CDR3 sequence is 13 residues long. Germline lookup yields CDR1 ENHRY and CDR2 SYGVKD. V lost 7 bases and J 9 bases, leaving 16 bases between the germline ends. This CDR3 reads CAITADREAEQFF. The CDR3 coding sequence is TGTGCCATCACCGCAGACAGGGAGGCTGAGCAGTTCTTC.

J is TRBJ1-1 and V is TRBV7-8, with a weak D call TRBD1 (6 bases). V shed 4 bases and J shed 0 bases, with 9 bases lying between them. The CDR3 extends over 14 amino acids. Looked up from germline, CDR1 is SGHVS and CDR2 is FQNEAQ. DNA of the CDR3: TGTGCCAGCAGCTGGGACACTGTGAACACTGAAGCTTTCTTT. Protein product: CASSWDTVNTEAFF.

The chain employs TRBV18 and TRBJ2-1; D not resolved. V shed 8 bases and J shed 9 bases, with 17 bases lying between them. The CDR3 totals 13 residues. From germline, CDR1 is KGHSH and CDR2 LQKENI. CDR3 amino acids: CASTEIGHSEQFF. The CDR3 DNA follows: TGTGCCAGCACCGAAATTGGGCATAGTGAGCAGTTCTTC.

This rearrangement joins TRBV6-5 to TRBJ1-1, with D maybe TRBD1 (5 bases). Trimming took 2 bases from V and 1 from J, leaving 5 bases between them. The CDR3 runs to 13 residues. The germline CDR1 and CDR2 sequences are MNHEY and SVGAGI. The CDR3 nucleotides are TGTGCCAGCAGTTACAGGGGGAACACTGAAGCTTTCTTT. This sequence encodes CASSYRGNTEAFF.

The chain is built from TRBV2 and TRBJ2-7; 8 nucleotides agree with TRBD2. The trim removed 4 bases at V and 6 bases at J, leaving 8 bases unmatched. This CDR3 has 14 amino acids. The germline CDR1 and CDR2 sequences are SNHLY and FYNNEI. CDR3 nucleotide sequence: TGTGCCAGCAGTGCGGGGACTAGTTCGACCGAGCAGTACTTC. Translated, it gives CASSAGTSSTEQYF.

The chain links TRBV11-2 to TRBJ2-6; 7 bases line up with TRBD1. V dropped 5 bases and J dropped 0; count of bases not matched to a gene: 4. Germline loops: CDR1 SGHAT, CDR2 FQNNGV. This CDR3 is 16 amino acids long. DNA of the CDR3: TGTGCCAGCAGCCCCACAGGGGACTCTGGGGCCAACGTCCTGACTTTC. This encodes CASSPTGDSGANVLTF.

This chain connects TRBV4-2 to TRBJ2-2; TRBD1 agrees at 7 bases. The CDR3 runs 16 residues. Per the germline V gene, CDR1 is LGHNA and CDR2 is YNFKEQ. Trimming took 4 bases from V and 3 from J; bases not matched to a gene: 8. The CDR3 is CASSLLTGSDTGELFF. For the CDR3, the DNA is TGTGCCAGCAGCCTTTTGACAGGGTCGGACACCGGGGAGCTGTTTTTT.

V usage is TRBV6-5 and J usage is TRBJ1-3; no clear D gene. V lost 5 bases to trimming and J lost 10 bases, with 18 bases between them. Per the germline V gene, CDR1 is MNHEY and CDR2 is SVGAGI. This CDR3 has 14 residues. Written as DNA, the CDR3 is TGTGCCAGCAGTCCTCGGGGAGTCGAGGAGACCATATATTTT. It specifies CASSPRGVEETIYF.

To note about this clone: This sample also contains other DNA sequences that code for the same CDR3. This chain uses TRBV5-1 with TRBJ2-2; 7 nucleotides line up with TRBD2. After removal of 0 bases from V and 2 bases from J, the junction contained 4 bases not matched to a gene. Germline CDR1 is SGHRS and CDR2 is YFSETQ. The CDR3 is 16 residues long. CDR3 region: CASSLVAGANTGELFF. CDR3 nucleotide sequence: TGCGCCAGCAGCTTGGTCGCGGGAGCTAACACCGGGGAGCTGTTTTTT.

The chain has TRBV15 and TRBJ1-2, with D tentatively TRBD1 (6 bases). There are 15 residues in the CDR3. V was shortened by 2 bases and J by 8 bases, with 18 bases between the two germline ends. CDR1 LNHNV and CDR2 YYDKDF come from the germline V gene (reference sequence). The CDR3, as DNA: TGTGCCACCAGCAGACCCACTGCGGGGGGCAGGGGCTACACCTTC. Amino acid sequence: CATSRPTAGGRGYTF.

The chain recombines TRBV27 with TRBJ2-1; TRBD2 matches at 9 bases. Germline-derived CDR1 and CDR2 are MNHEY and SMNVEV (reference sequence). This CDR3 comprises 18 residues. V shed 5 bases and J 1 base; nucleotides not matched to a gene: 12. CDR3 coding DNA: TGTGCCAGCAGTGACCGCGGGACTAGCCTCATATCCTACAATGAGCAGTTCTTC. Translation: CASSDRGTSLISYNEQFF.

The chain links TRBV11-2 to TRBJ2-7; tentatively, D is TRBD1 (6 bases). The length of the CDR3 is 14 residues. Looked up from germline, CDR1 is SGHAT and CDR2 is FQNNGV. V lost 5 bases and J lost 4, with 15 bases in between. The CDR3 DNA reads TGTGCCAGCAGCCTCACAGGGTGGACGTACGAGCAGTACTTC. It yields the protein CASSLTGWTYEQYF.

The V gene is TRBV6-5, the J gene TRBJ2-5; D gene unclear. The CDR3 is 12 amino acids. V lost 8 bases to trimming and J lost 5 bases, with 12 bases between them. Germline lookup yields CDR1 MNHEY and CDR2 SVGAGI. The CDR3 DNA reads TGTGCCAGCGCACAAAATCAGGAGACCCAGTACTTC. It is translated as CASAQNQETQYF.

The CDR3 is CASSLGAAGQGRDTQYF. As DNA, the CDR3 is TGTGCCAGCAGCTTAGGGGCAGCAGGACAGGGACGCGATACGCAGTATTTT. V is TRBV7-3 and J is TRBJ2-3, with 8 bases fitting TRBD1. There are 17 residues in the CDR3. Trimming cost V 2 bases and J 6 bases; bases outside gene matches: 13. Germline values: CDR1 SGHTA, CDR2 FQGTGA.

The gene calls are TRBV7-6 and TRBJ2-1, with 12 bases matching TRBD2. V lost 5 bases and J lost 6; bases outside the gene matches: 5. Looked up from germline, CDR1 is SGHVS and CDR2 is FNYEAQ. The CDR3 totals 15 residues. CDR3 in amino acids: CASSPGLAGPNEQFF. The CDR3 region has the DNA TGTGCCAGCAGCCCAGGACTAGCGGGGCCCAATGAGCAGTTCTTC.

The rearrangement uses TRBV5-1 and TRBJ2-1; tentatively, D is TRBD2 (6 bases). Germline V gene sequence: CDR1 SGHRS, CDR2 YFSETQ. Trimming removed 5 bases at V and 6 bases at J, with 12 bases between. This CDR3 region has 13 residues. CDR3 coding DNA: TGCGCCAGCAGGCCCTCGACTAGCAATGAGCAGTTCTTC. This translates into CASRPSTSNEQFF. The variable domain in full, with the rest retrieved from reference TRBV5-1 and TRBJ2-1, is KAGVTQTPRYLIKTRGQQVTLSCSPISGHRSVSWYQQTPGQGLQFLFEYFSETQRNKGNFPGRFSGRQFSNSRSEMNVSTLELGDSALYLCASRPSTSNEQFFGPGTRLTVL.

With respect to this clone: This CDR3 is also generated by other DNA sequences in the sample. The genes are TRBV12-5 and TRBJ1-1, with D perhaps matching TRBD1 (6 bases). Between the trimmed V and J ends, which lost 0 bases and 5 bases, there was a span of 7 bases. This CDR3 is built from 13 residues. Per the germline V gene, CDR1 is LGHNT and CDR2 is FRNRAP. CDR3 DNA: TGTGCTAGTGGTTTGGTACAGGGAACTGAAGCTTTCTTT. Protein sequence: CASGLVQGTEAFF.